This TCR beta chain is drawn from a study of T cell responses to AZD1222 COVID-19 vaccine. Findings and caveats of the study: Dominant at 160-218 and 743-854, vaccine-associated CD4 TCRs also spanned spike.

The table came from immunoSEQ multiplex PCR; TCRdb's copy has only in-frame clones and leaves some out. The top ten clones hold roughly 4.5% of a sample with 130,000 to 150,000 clones, around 86% of them seen once. CDR1 is LNHDA and CDR2 is SQIVND in the germline V gene (reference sequence). The length of the CDR3 is 13 residues. Between the trimmed V and J ends, which lost 1 base and 3 bases, there was a span of 7 bases. Details on this clone: What it binds is unknown.

Source: peripheral blood, taken on day 0 of MenACWY control vaccination. The TCR comes from an adult in good health. The chain is built from TRBV19 and TRBJ2-7; no clear D. CDR3 region: CASSIGQLYEQYF. DNA for the CDR3: TGTGCCAGTAGTATAGGGCAACTCTACGAGCAGTACTTC.